This T cell receptor beta chain originates from a study of beta chain features in type 1 diabetes (dated by TCRdb to the late 2010s). Turning to the overall study: Patients and healthy donors did not differ in mean age, gender distribution, total cell number or subset yield. A total of some 110 million sorted cells were examined across all samples, and a strong correlation was observed between cell number per subset and RNA yield. The study compared TCRB repertoires of sorted circulating CD4+ T cell subsets between recently diagnosed type 1 diabetes patients and matched healthy donors. Whereas all 28 donors provided naive and central memory subsets, regulatory and stem cell-like memory subsets were isolated from just 8 patients and roughly eight healthy donors. What the work shows at the level of the full study, not this receptor alone: Because small numbers of individuals were included in the HLA sub-analyses, any influence of HLA type on TCRB rearrangement was left unresolved. Type 1 diabetes patients showed a moderate but significant shortening of TCRB CDR3 length in all four CD4+ subsets. At VDJ recombination sites, type 1 diabetes patients had fewer insertions and more deleted nucleotides, which implies abnormalities in thymic rearrangement. Because cDNA rather than genomic DNA was sequenced, highly expressing activated cells could have been over-represented, although no difference in activation and CD3 levels was found between groups. Naive, central memory and regulatory TCRB repertoires appeared to be more similar among patients than among healthy donors. PCR might favor shorter templates, but patient and control samples were amplified and corrected together, so any skew would affect both groups equally.

From each donor, a single peripheral blood sample of 100 to 150 mL on average was drawn into heparinised tubes. A BD FACSAria II and a panel including CD45RO, CCR7, CD25, CD127, CD95 and CD27 were used to sort naive, central memory, regulatory and stem cell-like memory CD4+ T cells. Purity was above 95% for every sorted population. PBMCs were separated immediately by Lymphoprep density gradient centrifugation and were stained directly, without being cultured. Samples were stained and sorted in pairs, with one healthy donor and one patient per experiment, so that batch effects were minimized. All of the isolated RNA was reverse transcribed with the High Capacity cDNA Reverse Transcription Kit, so expressed TCRB transcripts were sequenced. Deep immunoSEQ sequencing was applied to naive, central memory and regulatory T cell samples, giving an average of about 3.57 million total reads per sample. After sorted cells were lysed in RLT buffer, RNA was extracted with DNase-treated RNeasy Micro or Mini kits, with the choice depending on cell number. Each cell subset was processed on its own to prevent cross-contamination, while patient and healthy donor samples were processed together. Using the immunoSEQ multiplex PCR, TCRB sequences were amplified from cDNA into 87-bp fragments spanning the CDR3 region. Sequencing of the amplicons was performed on the Illumina HiSeq platform. In the original analysis: Synthetic template baselines were used to correct PCR bias computationally, reads within Hamming distance 2 were collapsed together, and singletons that could not be merged were discarded. Reads were aligned against IMGT so that V, D and J genes, CDR3 length and insertions or deletions at six rearrangement sites could be assigned. Clonotype counts were normalized to sorted cell number within each subset before computing true diversity and Gini coefficients with the tcR R package. The overlap coefficient, calculated on TCRB nucleotide sequences, was used to measure repertoire sharing. Out-of-frame TCRB sequences from naive cells were analyzed as a proxy for the pre-selection repertoire. The immuneACCESS repertoire file appears here via TCRdb, limited to in-frame rearrangements. These files lack a portion of the clones; in checked studies, under half of the deficit traces to unresolved V genes, and the cause of the others is not known. Clone size and the V and J calls come from that table; the DNA yielded D and trimming. In all, the sample holds 200,000 to 300,000 clones, and approximately 20% of those were seen once. The ten largest clonotypes hold about 0.028% of the sample.

To note about this clone: This receptor's antigen is unknown. One base away there is no much larger clone; base qualities are not given.

V is cut back by 4 bases and J by 5 bases, with 4 bases in the junction unmatched. Taken from cysteine to phenylalanine, the CDR3 has 14 residues. Just the 42-base CDR3 DNA is kept, in frame starting at base 1. The germline V gene supplies CDR1 SGHRS and CDR2 YFSETQ. This receptor chain uses TRBV5-1 and TRBJ2-7; 12 junctional bases match TRBD2. This TCR was sampled from a woman between 35 and 50 years old with type 1 diabetes. The specimen sequenced was naive CD4+ T cells from blood. Per the publication, the cell subset or site label means: true naive CD4+ T cells. The nucleotides read TGCGCCAGCAGCGGGGGACTAGCGGGCGACGAGCAGTACTTC. This gives the protein CASSGGLAGDEQYF.